This T cell receptor (beta chain) appears in the sequencing data of a study of memory CD4+ T cells and cytomegalovirus serostatus. Libraries were prepared by immunoSEQ multiplex PCR; TCRdb keeps only in-frame clonotypes and omits some of them. The sample lists about 39,000 clones; nearly 80% were seen once. Single viable CD3+CD4+CD8-CD45RO+ cells were sorted as the memory CD4+ T cells. Serostatus was set by detecting CMV pp150, pp28, p38, p52 IgG. V was pared by 4 bases and J by 3 bases, with 4 bases between. The length of the CDR3 is 11 residues. CDR1 and CDR2 (germline): SGHRS, YFSETQ. Material for sequencing was memory CD4+ T cells from blood. V gene TRBV5-1 combines with J gene TRBJ1-1; D remains unclear. This sequence was found in an adult in good health and CMV-seronegative. The CDR3 loop reads CASSGYTEAFF. The DNA for the CDR3 is TGCGCCAGCAGCGGGTACACTGAAGCTTTCTTT.